Below are 21 T cell receptor beta chains sequenced from a single sample in a study of spatial heterogeneity in lung cancer. Indicated time point: sample taken at primary tumor resection. Unsorted samples of tumor, nontumor lung or frozen PBMC had their whole RNA sequenced. In TCRdb, the 5' RACE reads were re-called with MiXCR into one record per CDR3 protein. This table holds roughly 82,000 distinct CDR3 sequences, around 13% found once. Here the sequenced sample was PBMCs, taken at surgery. The receptor source for this set is a male donor with early-stage non-small cell lung cancer.

This clonotype has a count of ten or more. V and J are TRBV2 and TRBJ1-1; D is perhaps TRBD1 (6 bases). The CDR3 length is 13 residues. From germline, CDR1 is SNHLY and CDR2 FYNNEI. The V end was cut by 10 bases, the J end by 7 bases, with 19 bases between. The CDR3 nucleotides read TGTGCCACCTCAGGGGTAGGGGCCGGTGAAGCTTTCTTT. This gives the protein CATSGVGAGEAFF.

The chain links TRBV4-2 to TRBJ1-5; possible D gene TRBD1, 5 bases. Germline loops: CDR1 LGHNA, CDR2 YNFKEQ. This CDR3 spans 16 amino acids. Trimming left V 1 base short and J 5 bases short, with 15 bases between. The chain's CDR3 is CASSQAFDSLYQPQHF. The CDR3 region has the DNA TGTGCCAGCAGCCAAGCCTTCGACAGCTTATATCAGCCCCAGCATTTT.

This clonotype occurred once. The chain combines TRBV3-1 with TRBJ2-7; D is possibly TRBD2 (5 bases). The V and J ends lost 0 bases and 5 bases respectively, with 14 bases between them. The CDR3 totals 15 residues. Looked up from germline, CDR1 is LGHDT and CDR2 is YNNKEL (reference sequence). The CDR3 spells CASSQENGVRDEQYF. The CDR3 DNA is TGTGCCAGCAGCCAAGAAAACGGGGTTAGGGACGAGCAGTACTTC.

CDR3 DNA sequence: TGTGCCAGCAGCTTATCGGGACTAGCGGGCACAGATACGCAGTATTTT. It yields the protein CASSLSGLAGTDTQYF. The chain carries TRBV7-6 and TRBJ2-3; 11 bases line up with TRBD2. J lost 1 base, V lost 2 bases, and 2 bases had no gene match. The CDR3 loop spans 16 amino acids. CDR1 is SGHVS, CDR2 FNYEAQ, per germline.

The V gene is TRBV3-1, the J gene TRBJ2-7, with 7 bases matching TRBD2. The CDR3 extends over 15 amino acids. After removal of 0 bases from V and 4 bases from J, the junction contained 6 bases not matched to a gene. Germline CDR1 and CDR2: LGHDT and YNNKEL (reference sequence). For the CDR3, the DNA is TGTGCCAGCAGCCAAGAACCCCTAGCGGCGTACGAGCAGTACTTC. Translation gives CASSQEPLAAYEQYF.

The J gene is TRBJ2-3, the V gene TRBV29-1; possible D gene TRBD2, 6 bases. Germline V CDR1 and CDR2: SQVTM, ANQGSEA. The CDR3 covers 14 residues. The V end lost 7 bases, the J end lost 6 bases, and 20 bases lay between the germline ends. The CDR3 spells CSADKDGREDTQYF. CDR3 nucleotide sequence: TGCAGCGCTGACAAAGACGGACGGGAGGATACGCAGTATTTT.

This clonotype was found a few times. This CDR3 reads CASSLGLLEQGPSYEQYF. Here the CDR3 DNA reads TGCGCCAGCAGCTTGGGCCTCTTGGAACAGGGTCCGTCCTACGAGCAGTACTTC. The chain carries TRBV5-1 and TRBJ2-7; weak D call: TRBD1 (6 bases). Trimming stripped 0 bases from V and 1 base from J, with 20 bases between. This CDR3 spans 18 amino acids. Germline lookup yields CDR1 SGHRS and CDR2 YFSETQ.

This clonotype was counted between two and nine times. The rearrangement joins TRBV10-2 to TRBJ1-2; 7 bases align to TRBD1. From germline, CDR1 is WSHSY and CDR2 SAAADI. The CDR3 sequence is 14 residues long. V was pared by 5 bases and J by 5 bases, with 8 bases of the junction left unmatched. The CDR3 coding sequence is TGCGCCAGCAGTCATGAGGGGGCACGGTATGGCTACACCTTC. Protein product: CASSHEGARYGYTF.

This CDR3 reads CATVDLADGNTIYF. The CDR3 coding sequence is TGTGCCACCGTGGACCTGGCGGATGGAAACACCATATATTTT. The chain employs TRBV10-3 and TRBJ1-3; unclear D gene. The germline gives CDR1 ENHRY, CDR2 SYGVKD. The CDR3 extends over 14 amino acids. Deletions cut 10 bases from V and 3 bases from J, with 16 bases between.

This clonotype was seen more than once but under ten times. The chain couples TRBV25-1 to TRBJ2-7; possibly TRBD2 for D (6 bases). The CDR3 loop spans 15 amino acids. Trimming stripped 5 bases from V and 1 base from J, with 15 bases between. Germline V gives CDR1 MGHDK, CDR2 SYGVNS. CDR3 sequence reads: CASSSSGTLSYEQYF. CDR3 nucleotide sequence: TGTGCCAGCAGTTCCTCCGGGACTCTATCCTACGAGCAGTACTTC.

The V call is TRBV5-1, the J call TRBJ1-2, with D possibly TRBD1 on 6 matching bases. Germline V gene lookup returns CDR1 SGHRS and CDR2 YFSETQ. Trimming left V 4 bases short and J 0 bases short, with 13 bases between. This CDR3 is 15 amino acids long. CDR3 loop: CASSRGQISNYGYTF. CDR3 coding DNA: TGCGCCAGCAGCAGAGGACAGATATCTAACTATGGCTACACCTTC.

J is TRBJ2-2 and V is TRBV5-6; D possibly corresponds to TRBD2 (6 bases). Germline V gene sequence: CDR1 SGHDT, CDR2 YYEEEE. Trimming pared 0 bases from V and 8 bases from J, leaving 8 bases between. The CDR3 has 13 residues. CDR3 region: CASSLALAGELFF. For the CDR3, the DNA is TGTGCCAGCAGCTTGGCACTAGCTGGGGAGCTGTTTTTT.

V usage is TRBV2 and J usage is TRBJ2-3, with D perhaps TRBD2 (6 bases). This CDR3 is built from 16 residues. With 3 bases removed from V and 5 bases from J, the gap between germline ends came to 18 bases. CDR1 and CDR2 (germline): SNHLY, FYNNEI. CDR3 nucleotide sequence: TGTGCCAGCAGTGACTTTGTGGGAGGCCGTGGAGATACGCAGTATTTT. Encoded protein: CASSDFVGGRGDTQYF.

A few counts support this clonotype. The chain carries TRBV4-2 and TRBJ2-3, with D hard to call. V was cut by 4 bases and J by 2 bases, with 16 bases left in between. The length of the CDR3 is 16 residues. Germline values: CDR1 LGHNA, CDR2 YNFKEQ. CDR3 sequence (DNA): TGTGCCAGCAGCCCTAAGAACCCCGATCCCACAGATACGCAGTATTTT. Translation: CASSPKNPDPTDTQYF.

The chain couples TRBV7-3 to TRBJ1-2; D is ambiguous. This CDR3 region has 18 residues. Trimming removed 5 bases at V and 3 bases at J, with 25 bases between. Germline V lookup: CDR1 SGHTA, CDR2 FQGTGA. In DNA form, the CDR3 reads TGTGCCAGCAGCCCAACCGTCATTGTACGGACCGCAGACTATGGCTACACCTTC. Translating gives CASSPTVIVRTADYGYTF.

This clonotype was found a few times. The genes are TRBV20-1 and TRBJ1-1; D remains unclear. CDR1 and CDR2 (germline): DFQATT, SNEGSKA (reference sequence). The CDR3 has 10 amino acids. The V end was cut by 3 bases, the J end by 5 bases, with 4 bases between. CDR3 in DNA: TGCAGTGCTAGTGAGACTGAAGCTTTCTTT. It codes for CSASETEAFF.

This clonotype was recorded a few times. The V gene is TRBV6-1, the J gene TRBJ2-2, with a tentative D call TRBD2 (7 bases). From germline, CDR1 is MNHNS and CDR2 SASEGT. V lost 10 bases, J lost 4 bases, and 19 bases lay in between. The CDR3 is made up of 15 amino acids. Here the CDR3 DNA reads TGTGCCATCAAAGGGGGGGCAGTCCGCACCGGGGAGCTGTTTTTT. This translates into CAIKGGAVRTGELFF.

This clonotype was found a few times. The chain couples TRBV5-1 to TRBJ2-7; possible D gene TRBD1, 5 bases. The germline V and J ends were trimmed by 0 bases and 4 bases, with 14 bases remaining between them. Germline V gives CDR1 SGHRS, CDR2 YFSETQ. The CDR3 runs to 15 residues. CDR3 nucleotide sequence: TGCGCCAGCAGCTTGGGGGGCCGACTGCCTTACGAGCAGTACTTC. As protein: CASSLGGRLPYEQYF.

The gene calls are TRBV6-2 or TRBV6-3 and TRBJ2-7; D remains unclear. Germline-derived CDR1 and CDR2 are MNHEY and SVGEGT. CDR3 length: 11 amino acids. Trimming took 8 bases from V and 0 from J, leaving 5 bases between them. DNA for the CDR3: TGTGCCAGCTGTAGCTCCTACGAGCAGTACTTC. Amino acids: CASCSSYEQYF.

This chain uses TRBV7-2 with TRBJ2-1; 8 nucleotides match TRBD2. V dropped 5 bases and J dropped 4; count of bases not matched to a gene: 10. The CDR3 is 16 amino acids. Germline lookup yields CDR1 SGHTA and CDR2 FQGNSA. CDR3 DNA: TGTGCCAGCAGCCCGCGACAGAGCGGGAGTTACAATGAGCAGTTCTTC. Its protein product is CASSPRQSGSYNEQFF.

This clonotype was detected many times. The chain is built from TRBV29-1 and TRBJ1-1; D call uncertain. CDR1 is SQVTM and CDR2 is ANQGSEA in the germline V gene. This CDR3 is 13 amino acids long. Trimming stripped 5 bases from V and 1 base from J, with 11 bases between. CDR3 nucleotides: TGCAGCGTTTATGACATTAGGAACACTGAAGCTTTCTTT. Encoded protein: CSVYDIRNTEAFF.